This TCR beta chain was retrieved from a study of OX40 agonist ivuxolimab in advanced cancers. Autoimmune disease history or systemic immunosuppression meant exclusion. The sampling schedule covered blood at baseline, cycle 4 day 1, and cycle 7 day 1. Assay used: immunoSEQ multiplex PCR; TCRdb lists only in-frame clones, some missing. The sample contains over 85,000 clones, about 79% of which appear only once. Material: CD4+ or CD8+ T cells sorted from blood, obtained in a trial of the OX40 agonist ivuxolimab. This receptor was identified in an adult with an advanced solid tumor such as melanoma, head and neck, liver or kidney cancer.

The CDR3 sequence is CASGLVPGQGARNEQFF. CDR3 sequence (DNA): TGTGCTAGTGGTTTGGTACCCGGACAGGGGGCTAGAAATGAGCAGTTCTTC. V is TRBV12-5 and J is TRBJ2-1; 11 nucleotides match TRBD1. The CDR3 totals 17 residues. J gave up 7 bases and V 0 bases, and 8 bases lay outside the gene matches. Germline CDR1 reads LGHNT; CDR2 reads FRNRAP. Looking up the rest from reference TRBV12-5 and TRBJ2-1 gives the full variable domain: DARVTQTPRHKVTEMGQEVTMRCQPILGHNTVFWYRQTMMQGLELLAYFRNRAPLDDSGMPKDRFSAEMPDATLATLKIQPSEPRDSAVYFCASGLVPGQGARNEQFFGPGTRLTVL.